This paragraph reports one TCR beta chain. No antigen is known for it. The data are from a study of CD8 T cells in ankylosing spondylitis. The study's findings and limits: Reports say disease-linked clones showed up significantly more in matched ankylosing spondylitis synovial fluid. It appeared that ankylosing spondylitis blood was characterized by a TCR beta motif of roughly 8 highly homologous variants. CD8+ disease-linked clones were present at relatively low frequencies in blood. Past research had described some motif variants in reactive arthritis synovial fluid and blood.

Trimming took off 10 bases at V and 4 bases at J, with 13 bases between the two ends. Germline V gene lookup returns CDR1 SGHVS and CDR2 FQNEAQ. The CDR3 runs to 12 residues. Molecular-barcoded quantitative 5'-RACE produced these TCR beta libraries. TCRdb analysed the 5' RACE reads with MiXCR anew, one entry per CDR3 protein. The top ten hold under 7.5% of the sample, which has about 500,000 distinct CDR3 sequences, about 13% seen once. This chain joins TRBV7-8 and TRBJ2-5; D gene uncertain. The source of this sequence is a male donor with ankylosing spondylitis. Sequencing input: blood, either unsorted or a sorted T cell fraction (not recorded which). The CDR3 DNA reads TGTGCCATCTCCGAAGGGATAGAGACCCAGTACTTC. Translation: CAISEGIETQYF.